This TCR beta chain was recorded in a study of T cell responses to AZD1222 COVID-19 vaccine. Findings of the study overall: Two AZD1222 administrations were followed by greater Spike-specific TCR breadth and depth. Clonal diversity was possibly underestimated; the donors were predominantly white British and more often female. Vaccine-associated CD4 TCRs spanned spike, dominant at 160-218 and 743-854.

Germline V lookup: CDR1 SGHTA, CDR2 FQGNSA. The CDR3 has 17 residues. With 0 bases clipped from V and 4 bases from J, the junction kept 10 bases outside the gene matches. A note on this clone: Its target is unknown.

Clones were read by immunoSEQ multiplex PCR, and TCRdb kept only the in-frame ones, dropping some. The sample records 90,000 to 120,000 clones, more than 75% being singletons. The sequence derives from an adult who received the MenACWY meningococcal vaccine as a control. The rearrangement uses TRBV7-2 and TRBJ2-5; 8 nucleotides match TRBD2. The sample in question was peripheral blood, obtained 28 days after the second dose of the MenACWY control vaccine. CDR3 coding DNA: TGTGCCAGCAGCTTAGCGCCAGGCGGGGGGTATAGAGAGACCCAGTACTTC. Translating it yields CASSLAPGGGYRETQYF.